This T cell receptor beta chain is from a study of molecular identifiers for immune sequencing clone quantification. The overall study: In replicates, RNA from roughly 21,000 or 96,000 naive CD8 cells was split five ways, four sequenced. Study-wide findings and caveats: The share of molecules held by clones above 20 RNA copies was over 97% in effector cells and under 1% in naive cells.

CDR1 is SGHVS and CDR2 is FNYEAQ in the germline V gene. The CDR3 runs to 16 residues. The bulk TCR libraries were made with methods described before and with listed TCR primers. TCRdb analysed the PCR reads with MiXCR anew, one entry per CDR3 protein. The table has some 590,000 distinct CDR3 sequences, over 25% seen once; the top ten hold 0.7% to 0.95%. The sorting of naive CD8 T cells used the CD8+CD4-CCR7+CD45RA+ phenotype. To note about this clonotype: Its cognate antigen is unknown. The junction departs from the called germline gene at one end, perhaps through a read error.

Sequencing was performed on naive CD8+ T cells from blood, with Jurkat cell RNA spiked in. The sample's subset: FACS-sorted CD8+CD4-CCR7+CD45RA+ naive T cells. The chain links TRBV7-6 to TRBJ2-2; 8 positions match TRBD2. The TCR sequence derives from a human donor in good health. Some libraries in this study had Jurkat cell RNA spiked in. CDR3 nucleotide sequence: TGTGCCTGCAGCTCCATTAGCGGGAAAAACACCGGGGAGCTGTTTTTT. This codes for CACSSISGKNTGELFF.